This TCR beta chain emerged from a study of T-cell memory formation after mild COVID-19. The CDR3 runs to 13 residues. Germline V gene lookup returns CDR1 SGDLS and CDR2 YYNGEE. V lost 0 bases and J 7 bases, leaving 8 bases between the germline ends. TCRdb re-called the 5' RACE reads through MiXCR, storing one row per CDR3 protein. The data show a few hundred thousand distinct CDR3 sequences, around 15% seen once. The specimen sequenced was PBMCs or a T cell subset sorted from them (not recorded which). J is TRBJ1-3 and V is TRBV9; D remains ambiguous. The clonotype comes from a man younger than 30 who had mild COVID-19 (a few samples of this study predate the infection). Cell type and time point are not known. CDR3 loop: CASSVVGGNTIYF. The CDR3, as DNA: TGTGCCAGCAGCGTAGTAGGAGGCAACACCATATATTTT.